This T cell receptor beta chain was sequenced for a study of T cell responses to AZD1222 COVID-19 vaccine. Overall study results and limits: Most donors were white British and more were female, and clonal diversity was possibly underestimated. Sampled repertoires all dated from after the peak T cell response. A rise in Spike-specific TCR breadth and depth followed two AZD1222 doses.

Here immunoSEQ multiplex PCR was the method, and the copy in TCRdb shows in-frame clones only, minus some. The sample includes 100,000 to 150,000 clones, roughly 89% of them seen just once. The CDR3 consists of 14 residues. Per germline, CDR1 ENHRY and CDR2 SYGVKD. With V trimmed by 0 bases and J by 5 bases, 3 bases remained unmatched. With regard to this clone: Antigen unknown.

Sequencing was performed on peripheral blood, taken on day 0 of AZD1222 vaccination. This chain links TRBV10-3 with TRBJ1-2; 7 nucleotides align to TRBD1. This clonotype was obtained from an adult in good health. The DNA of the CDR3 is TGTGCCATCAGTGAGTCATACAGGGGATATGGCTACACCTTC. Translating gives CAISESYRGYGYTF.